These 25 T cell receptor beta chains originate from one sample sequenced in a study of blood T cell repertoires in COVID-19 (TCRdb year 2020). Receptors were amplified or captured by the immunoSEQ multiplex PCR assay. The table was pulled from immuneACCESS by TCRdb, which kept in-frame rearrangements only. Such tables lose some clones; where checked, under half of the loss comes from unresolved V genes, and the rest has no known cause. This sample lists about 490,000 clones; around 85% were detected once. The top ten constitute approximately 3% of the sample. Input material: peripheral blood. These receptors all come from a human donor in a cohort sampled during active COVID-19.

The rearrangement joins TRBV10-3 to TRBJ1-5; D is unclear. The germline V and J ends were trimmed by 0 bases and 9 bases, with 15 bases remaining between them. CDR1 is ENHRY and CDR2 is SYGVKD in the germline V gene. There are 15 residues in the CDR3. For the CDR3, the DNA is TGTGCCATCAGTGAGTCGAGTGGCCCCCAGGCGCCCCAGCATTTT. Translation: CAISESSGPQAPQHF.

The chain links TRBV15 to TRBJ2-5; a possible D gene is TRBD1 (8 bases). The CDR3 totals 17 residues. V lost 5 bases and J 5 bases, leaving 24 bases between the germline ends. Germline V gives CDR1 LNHNV, CDR2 YYDKDF (reference sequence). The CDR3, as DNA: TGTGCCACCAGCGCCAACCGACAGGGGAGGGATAGGGAGACCCAGTACTTC. Its protein product is CATSANRQGRDRETQYF.

This clone was recorded only once. V is TRBV7-2 and J is TRBJ1-4, with 7 positions matching TRBD1. The CDR3 has 13 residues. With V trimmed by 4 bases and J by 5 bases, 1 base remained unmatched. CDR1 SGHTA and CDR2 FQGNSA come from the germline V gene. CDR3 residues: CASSWTGNEKLFF. CDR3 nucleotides: TGTGCCAGCAGCTGGACAGGAAATGAAAAACTGTTTTTT.

The chain employs TRBV5-4 and TRBJ2-1; 10 nucleotides agree with TRBD2. Losses at the gene ends were 3 bases for V and 4 bases for J; bases not matched to a gene: 4. Germline V gives CDR1 SGHNT, CDR2 YYREEE (reference sequence). The CDR3 extends over 15 amino acids. The CDR3 loop reads CASSSGLAAYNEQFF. The CDR3 DNA is TGTGCCAGCAGCTCCGGACTAGCGGCATACAATGAGCAGTTCTTC.

The V and J genes are TRBV6-1 and TRBJ2-3, with 8 bases matching TRBD2. This CDR3 has 17 residues. The V segment lost 1 base and the J segment 4 bases; nucleotides outside the gene matches: 10. Germline CDR1 reads MNHNS; CDR2 reads SASEGT. CDR3 DNA sequence: TGTGCCAGCAGTGAAGAGGTTAGCGGGGTCGTAGCAGATACGCAGTATTTT. Translating gives CASSEEVSGVVADTQYF.

V gene TRBV10-3 combines with J gene TRBJ2-1; TRBD2 matches at 8 bases. Germline V gene lookup returns CDR1 ENHRY and CDR2 SYGVKD. V lost 0 bases, J lost 5 bases, and 3 bases stayed unmatched. The CDR3 sequence is 15 residues long. The CDR3 coding sequence is TGTGCCATCAGTGAGTCTCGAGCGGGGGACAATGAGCAGTTCTTC. It translates to CAISESRAGDNEQFF.

This clone was seen just once. The rearrangement uses TRBV2 and TRBJ2-7; 9 bases match TRBD2. Germline CDR1 and CDR2: SNHLY and FYNNEI. CDR3 length: 14 amino acids. Trimming took 5 bases from V and 7 from J; bases not matched to a gene: 9. Here the CDR3 DNA reads TGTGCCAGCAGTCTGCTAGCGGGATCTGGTGAGCAGTACTTC. Its translation: CASSLLAGSGEQYF.

The J gene is TRBJ1-1, the V gene TRBV28, with 9 nucleotides matching TRBD1. This CDR3 comprises 14 residues. The germline V gene encodes CDR1 MDHEN and CDR2 SYDVKM. The ends lost 7 bases at V and 0 bases at J; junction bases unmatched: 3. The chain's CDR3 is CASITGGMNTEAFF. The CDR3 DNA follows: TGTGCCAGCATTACAGGGGGCATGAACACTGAAGCTTTCTTT.

The chain links TRBV28 to TRBJ1-4; TRBD1 matches at 7 bases. The CDR3 spans 15 residues. Germline lookup yields CDR1 MDHEN and CDR2 SYDVKM. The V segment lost 4 bases and the J segment 4 bases; nucleotides outside the gene matches: 6. DNA of the CDR3: TGTGCCAGCAGTTCTACGGGACAGCTTAATGAAAAACTGTTTTTT. This encodes CASSSTGQLNEKLFF.

A note on this clone: The sample carries other DNA sequences with the same CDR3. The genes are TRBV2 and TRBJ1-1; D unclear. The CDR3 loop spans 12 amino acids. V lost 4 bases and J 1 base, leaving 4 bases between the germline ends. From germline, CDR1 is SNHLY and CDR2 FYNNEI. CDR3 amino acids: CASSAGNTEAFF. The CDR3 region has the DNA TGTGCCAGCAGTGCCGGGAACACTGAAGCTTTCTTT.

The chain is built from TRBV5-5 and TRBJ1-6; 12 positions match TRBD1. The CDR3 contains 15 residues. V dropped 3 bases and J dropped 8; count of bases not matched to a gene: 3. The germline CDR1 and CDR2 sequences are SGHKS and YYEKEE (reference sequence). The CDR3 nucleotides are TGTGCCAGCAGCTGGGGACAGGGGGCTTATTCACCCCTCCACTTT. Its translation: CASSWGQGAYSPLHF.

The rearrangement uses TRBV4-3 and TRBJ2-7; 9 positions match TRBD1. Germline V lookup: CDR1 LGHNA, CDR2 YSLEER. J was trimmed by 7 bases and V by 2 bases; bases with no gene match: 6. The CDR3 loop spans 14 amino acids. CDR3 sequence: CASSQPGQGREQYF. The CDR3 region has the DNA TGCGCCAGCAGCCAACCGGGACAGGGCAGAGAGCAGTACTTC.

This clone was counted a single time. V gene TRBV7-2 combines with J gene TRBJ1-5; D is perhaps TRBD1 (5 bases). Trimming shortened V by 5 bases and J by 2 bases, and 10 bases separated the two germline ends. Germline V gene lookup returns CDR1 SGHTA and CDR2 FQGNSA. This CDR3 is 14 amino acids long. CDR3 sequence (DNA): TGTGCCAGCAGCCTCCTAGGGGGCAATCAGCCCCAGCATTTT. Its protein product is CASSLLGGNQPQHF.

There are many counts of this clone. This chain links TRBV28 with TRBJ2-5; D is possibly TRBD1 (6 bases). V dropped 6 bases and J dropped 5 bases, with 16 bases sitting between them. The germline CDR1 and CDR2 sequences are MDHEN and SYDVKM. This CDR3 spans 14 amino acids. Here the CDR3 DNA reads TGTGCCAGCAGCCCCCTAAGGACAGTCGAGACCCAGTACTTC. Its protein product is CASSPLRTVETQYF.

This clone showed up just a few times. The chain employs TRBV21-1 and TRBJ1-4. TRBV21-1 is listed as a pseudogene. The length of the CDR3 is 15 residues. DNA of the CDR3: TGTGCCAGCAGCCCATCGGGAGAGATTAATGAAAAACTGTTTTTT. Protein product: CASSPSGEINEKLFF.

The chain has TRBV10-3 and TRBJ1-1; D is perhaps TRBD1 (5 bases). The ends were cut back, 4 bases at V and 4 bases at J, with 13 bases in the middle. CDR1 and CDR2 from the germline V gene are ENHRY and SYGVKD. CDR3 length: 14 amino acids. CDR3 sequence: CAISAKGMTTEAFF. The CDR3 DNA follows: TGTGCCATCAGTGCAAAGGGGATGACCACTGAAGCTTTCTTT.

This chain links TRBV10-1 with TRBJ2-7, with D possibly being TRBD1 (6 bases). The V and J ends lost 3 bases and 1 base respectively, with 13 bases between them. Looked up from germline, CDR1 is WNHNN and CDR2 is SYGVQD (reference sequence). The CDR3 has 15 amino acids. This CDR3 reads CASSESQGRSYEQYF. The CDR3 DNA is TGCGCCAGCAGTGAAAGCCAGGGGAGATCCTACGAGCAGTACTTC.

The V and J genes are TRBV30 and TRBJ1-5; D may be TRBD1 (5 bases). The ends were cut back, 3 bases at V and 1 base at J, with 13 bases in the middle. Germline CDR1 is GTSNPN and CDR2 is SVGIG (reference sequence). The CDR3 is made up of 15 amino acids. Written as DNA, the CDR3 is TGTGCCTGGAGCTTCAGGGTGGGCAGCAATCAGCCCCAGCATTTT. Translated, it gives CAWSFRVGSNQPQHF.

The chain has TRBV9 and TRBJ1-4, with a tentative D call TRBD1 (6 bases). The CDR3 has 15 residues. CDR1 is SGDLS and CDR2 is YYNGEE in the germline V gene. The germline V and J ends were trimmed by 0 bases and 5 bases, with 11 bases remaining between them. The CDR3 sequence is CASSVASDRNEKLFF. The CDR3 nucleotides are TGTGCCAGCAGCGTAGCTTCCGACAGGAATGAAAAACTGTTTTTT.

This chain uses TRBV7-9 with TRBJ1-2; D might be TRBD1 (6 bases). The CDR3 loop spans 13 amino acids. Germline CDR1 and CDR2: SEHNR and FQNEAQ (reference sequence). V was pared by 5 bases and J by 7 bases, with 14 bases between. As DNA, the CDR3 is TGTGCCAGCAGCCGTACAGGGAACAGTGGCTACACCTTC. Protein product: CASSRTGNSGYTF.

The chain has TRBV10-3 and TRBJ2-3; D unresolved. CDR1 and CDR2 (germline): ENHRY, SYGVKD. Trimming stripped 0 bases from V and 0 bases from J, with 4 bases between. The CDR3 spans 14 residues. The CDR3 DNA follows: TGTGCCATCAGTGAGTCGTCAAGCACAGATACGCAGTATTTT. Amino acid sequence: CAISESSSTDTQYF.

The V gene is TRBV28, the J gene TRBJ2-4; tentatively, D is TRBD2 (7 bases). CDR3 length equals 16 residues. The ends were cut back, 7 bases at V and 0 bases at J, with 16 bases in the middle. Germline loops: CDR1 MDHEN, CDR2 SYDVKM. The DNA of the CDR3 is TGTGCCAGCACCAAGGGGGGGGGCTTAGCCAAAAACATTCAGTACTTC. Its translation: CASTKGGGLAKNIQYF.

The chain joins TRBV7-9 to TRBJ2-7, with 11 bases fitting TRBD2. Per germline, CDR1 SEHNR and CDR2 FQNEAQ (reference sequence). The CDR3 extends over 17 amino acids. V was pared by 6 bases and J by 4 bases, with 14 bases of the junction left unmatched. The chain's CDR3 is CASSPPGLAVRFYEQYF. The CDR3 DNA is TGTGCCAGCAGTCCTCCGGGACTAGCGGTGAGATTTTACGAGCAGTACTTC.

The rearrangement uses TRBV6-5 and TRBJ2-7, with TRBD1 identical over 7 bases. This CDR3 contains 15 residues. Germline V lookup: CDR1 MNHEY, CDR2 SVGAGI. V trimming: 5 bases; J trimming: 2 bases; junction bases outside the gene matches: 9. CDR3 in DNA: TGTGCCAGCAGTAGTCCGGGACAGACAGCCTACGAGCAGTACTTC. Translated: CASSSPGQTAYEQYF.

The V gene is TRBV9, the J gene TRBJ2-4; weak D call: TRBD2 (6 bases). Trimming took off 3 bases at V and 0 bases at J, with 10 bases between the two ends. Germline assignment: CDR1 SGDLS and CDR2 YYNGEE. The CDR3 length is 15 residues. The CDR3 sequence: CASSERGLAKNIQYF. CDR3 in DNA: TGTGCCAGCAGCGAGAGGGGACTAGCCAAAAACATTCAGTACTTC.